This T cell receptor (beta chain) stems from a study of identical twins. Via MiXCR, TCRdb re-called the 5' RACE reads, giving one row per CDR3 protein. The data hold 1,800,000 or so distinct CDR3 sequences, with more than 30% observed a single time. There are 14 residues in the CDR3. Trimming took 7 bases from V and 10 from J; bases not matched to a gene: 7. V and J are TRBV12-3 or TRBV12-4 and TRBJ2-1; TRBD2 aligns across 13 bases. This clonotype was sampled from a newborn girl in good health. Sequenced material: cord blood. The CDR3 bases are TGTGCCAGCACCGAACTAGCGGGAGGGCGGGAGCAGTTCTTC. Protein product: CASTELAGGREQFF.